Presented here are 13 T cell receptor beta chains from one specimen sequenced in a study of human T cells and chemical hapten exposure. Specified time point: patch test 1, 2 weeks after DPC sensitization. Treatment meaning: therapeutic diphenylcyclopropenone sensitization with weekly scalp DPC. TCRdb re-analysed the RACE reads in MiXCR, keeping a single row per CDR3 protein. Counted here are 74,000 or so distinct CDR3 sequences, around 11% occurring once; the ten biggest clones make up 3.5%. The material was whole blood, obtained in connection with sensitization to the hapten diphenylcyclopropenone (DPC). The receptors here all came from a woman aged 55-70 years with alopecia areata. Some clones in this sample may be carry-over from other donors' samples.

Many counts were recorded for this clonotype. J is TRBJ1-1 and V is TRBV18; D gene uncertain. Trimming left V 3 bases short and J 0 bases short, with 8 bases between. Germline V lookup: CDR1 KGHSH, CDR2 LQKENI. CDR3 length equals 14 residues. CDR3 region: CASSPVAMNTEAFF. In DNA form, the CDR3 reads TGTGCCAGCTCACCCGTCGCTATGAACACTGAAGCTTTCTTT.

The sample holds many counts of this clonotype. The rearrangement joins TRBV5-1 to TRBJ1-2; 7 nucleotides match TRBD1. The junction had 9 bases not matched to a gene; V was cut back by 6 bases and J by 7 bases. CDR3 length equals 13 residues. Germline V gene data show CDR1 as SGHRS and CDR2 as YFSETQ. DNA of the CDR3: TGCGCCAGCACCCAGACAGGGACGAGTGGCTACACCTTC. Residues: CASTQTGTSGYTF.

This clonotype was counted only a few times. CDR3 in DNA: TGTGCCAGCAGTTACTTCGACGGAACCTACGAGCAGTACTTC. It yields the protein CASSYFDGTYEQYF. This chain uses TRBV27 with TRBJ2-7, with no clear D. This CDR3 comprises 14 residues. The germline CDR1 and CDR2 sequences are MNHEY and SMNVEV (reference sequence). Trimming removed 4 bases from V and 2 bases from J, with 12 bases in between.

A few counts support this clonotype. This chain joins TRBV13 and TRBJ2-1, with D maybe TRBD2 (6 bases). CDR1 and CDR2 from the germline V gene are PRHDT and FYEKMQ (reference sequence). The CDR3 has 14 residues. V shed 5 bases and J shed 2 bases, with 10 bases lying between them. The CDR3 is CASSQLATYNEQFF. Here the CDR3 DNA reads TGTGCCAGCAGCCAACTAGCAACCTACAATGAGCAGTTCTTC.

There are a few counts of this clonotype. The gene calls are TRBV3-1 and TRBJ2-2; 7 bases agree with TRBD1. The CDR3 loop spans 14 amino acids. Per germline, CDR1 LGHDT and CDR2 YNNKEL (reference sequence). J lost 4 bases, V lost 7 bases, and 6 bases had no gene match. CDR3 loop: CASNGQDGTGELFF. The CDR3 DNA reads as TGTGCCAGCAATGGACAGGATGGCACCGGGGAGCTGTTTTTT.

The CDR3 bases are TGTGCCAGCAGCAAAGGAGGAGCGGCGAGACTAGCGGGGGAGTACCAAGAGACCCAGTACTTC. Translating gives CASSKGGAARLAGEYQETQYF. This chain uses TRBV21-1 with TRBJ2-5; no check of the table's D call, TRBD2, against the DNA was made. TRBV21-1 is a pseudogene locus. The CDR3 runs to 21 residues.

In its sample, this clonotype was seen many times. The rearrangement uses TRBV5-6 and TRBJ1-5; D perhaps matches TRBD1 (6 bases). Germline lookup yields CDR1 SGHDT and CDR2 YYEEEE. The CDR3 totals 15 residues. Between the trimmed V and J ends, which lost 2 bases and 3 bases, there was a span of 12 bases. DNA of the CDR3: TGTGCCAGCAGCTTCGGACAGTCAATCAATCAGCCCCAGCATTTT. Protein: CASSFGQSINQPQHF.

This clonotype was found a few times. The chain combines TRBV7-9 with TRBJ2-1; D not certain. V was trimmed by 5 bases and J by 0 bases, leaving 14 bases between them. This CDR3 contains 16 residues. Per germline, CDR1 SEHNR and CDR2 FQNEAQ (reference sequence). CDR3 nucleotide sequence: TGTGCCAGCAGCCCAGTTCCAACGAGCTCCTACAATGAGCAGTTCTTC. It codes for CASSPVPTSSYNEQFF.

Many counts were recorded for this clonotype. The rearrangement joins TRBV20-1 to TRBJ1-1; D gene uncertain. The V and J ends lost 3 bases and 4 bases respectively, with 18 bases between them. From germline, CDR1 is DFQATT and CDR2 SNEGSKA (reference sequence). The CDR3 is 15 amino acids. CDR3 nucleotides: TGCAGTGCTAGCTTTCCTCGGGGTGTGGGCACTGAAGCTTTCTTT. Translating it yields CSASFPRGVGTEAFF.

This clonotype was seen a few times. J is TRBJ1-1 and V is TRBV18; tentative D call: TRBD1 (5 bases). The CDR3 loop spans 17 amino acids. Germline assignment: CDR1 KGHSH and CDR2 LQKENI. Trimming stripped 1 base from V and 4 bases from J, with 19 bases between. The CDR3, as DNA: TGTGCCAGCTCACCACGTCCAGCGGGGCCCGCTGGCACTGAAGCTTTCTTT. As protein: CASSPRPAGPAGTEAFF.

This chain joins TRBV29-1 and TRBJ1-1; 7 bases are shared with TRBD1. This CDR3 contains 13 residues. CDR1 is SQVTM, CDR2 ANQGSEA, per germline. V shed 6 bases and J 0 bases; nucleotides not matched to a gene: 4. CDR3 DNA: TGCAGCGTCTCGGACAGGCTGAACACTGAAGCTTTCTTT. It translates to CSVSDRLNTEAFF. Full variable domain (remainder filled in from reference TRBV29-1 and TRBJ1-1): SAVISQKPSRDICQRGTSLTIQCQVDSQVTMMFWYRQQPGQSLTLIATANQGSEATYESGFVIDKFPISRPNLTFSTLTVSNMSPEDSSIYLCSVSDRLNTEAFFGQGTRLTVV.

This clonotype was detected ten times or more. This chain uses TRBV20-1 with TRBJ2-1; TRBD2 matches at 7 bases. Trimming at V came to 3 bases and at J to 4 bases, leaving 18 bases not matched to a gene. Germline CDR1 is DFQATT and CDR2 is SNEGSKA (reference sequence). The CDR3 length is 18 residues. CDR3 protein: CSARSGGVEVAGYNEQFF. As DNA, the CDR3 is TGCAGTGCTAGGTCTGGAGGGGTGGAGGTAGCGGGTTACAATGAGCAGTTCTTC.

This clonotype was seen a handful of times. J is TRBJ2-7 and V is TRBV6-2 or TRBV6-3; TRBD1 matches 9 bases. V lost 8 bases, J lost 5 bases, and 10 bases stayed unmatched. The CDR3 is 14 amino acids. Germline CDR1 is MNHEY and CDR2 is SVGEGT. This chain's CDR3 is CASAPLGQGHEQYF. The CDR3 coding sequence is TGTGCCAGCGCTCCCTTGGGACAGGGCCACGAGCAGTACTTC.